This TCR beta chain was captured in a study of a mutant IDH1 vaccine in newly diagnosed glioma. At the level of the study: Following radiotherapy alone, or alongside temozolomide cycles, vaccination was started after an interval of 4-6 weeks. Pretreatment consisted of radiotherapy, temozolomide, or both, with most receiving both.

Germline V lookup: CDR1 KGHSY, CDR2 FQNENV. The CDR3 runs 13 residues. The germline V and J ends were trimmed by 3 bases and 1 base, with 6 bases remaining between them. This clone has only a few counts. Its target is not known. Clones were sequenced by immunoSEQ multiplex PCR, and TCRdb holds only the in-frame ones, with some missing. Of roughly 34,000 clones in the sample, around nine tenths were seen once. Points from the study as a whole: Immune responses induced by the vaccine were seen in about 93% of patients, spanning multiple MHC alleles.

Time point defined: week 47, end of study. A single vaccine dose contained 300 ug of mutant IDH1 20-mer peptide, and topical imiquimod was used with it. Patients underwent eight vaccinations, which took place in weeks 1, 3, 5, 7, 11, 15, 19 and 23. V and J are TRBV16 and TRBJ1-1; the D gene is possibly TRBD1 (5 bases). The sequence was obtained from a woman aged 25 to 39 with glioma. Sequenced material: PBMCs, taken from a glioma patient whose treatment included an IDH1 peptide vaccine. This chain's CDR3 is CASSQGGNTEAFF. The CDR3 bases are TGTGCCAGCAGCCAGGGGGGGAACACTGAAGCTTTCTTT.